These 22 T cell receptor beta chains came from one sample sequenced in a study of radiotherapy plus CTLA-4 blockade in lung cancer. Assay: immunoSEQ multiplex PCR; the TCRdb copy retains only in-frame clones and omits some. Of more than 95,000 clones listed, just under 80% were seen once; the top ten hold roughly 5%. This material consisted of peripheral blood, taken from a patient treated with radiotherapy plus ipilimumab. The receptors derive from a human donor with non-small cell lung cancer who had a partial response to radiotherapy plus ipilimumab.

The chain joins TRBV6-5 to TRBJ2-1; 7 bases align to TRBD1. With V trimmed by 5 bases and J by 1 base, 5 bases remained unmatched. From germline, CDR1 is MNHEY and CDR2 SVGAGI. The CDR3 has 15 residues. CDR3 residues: CASSKDRVSYNEQFF. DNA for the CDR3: TGTGCCAGCAGTAAAGACAGGGTGTCCTACAATGAGCAGTTCTTC.

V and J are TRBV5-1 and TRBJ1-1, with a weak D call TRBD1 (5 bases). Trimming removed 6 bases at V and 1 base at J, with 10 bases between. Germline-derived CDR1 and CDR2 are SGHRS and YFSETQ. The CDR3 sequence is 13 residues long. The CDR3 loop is CASMRQTNTEAFF. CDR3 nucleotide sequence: TGCGCCAGCATGCGACAGACGAACACTGAAGCTTTCTTT.

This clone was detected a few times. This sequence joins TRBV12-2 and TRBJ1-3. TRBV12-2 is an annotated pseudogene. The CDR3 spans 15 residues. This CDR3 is CASRLARGTGNTIYF. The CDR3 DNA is TGTGCAAGTCGCTTAGCACGGGGTACCGGAAACACCATATATTTT.

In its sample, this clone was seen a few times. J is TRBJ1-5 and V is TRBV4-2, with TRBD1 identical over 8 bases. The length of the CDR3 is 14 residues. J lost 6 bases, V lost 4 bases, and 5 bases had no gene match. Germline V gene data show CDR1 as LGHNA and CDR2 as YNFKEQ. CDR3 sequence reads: CASSRDRGSQPQHF. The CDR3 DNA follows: TGTGCCAGCAGCCGAGACAGGGGTTCTCAGCCCCAGCATTTT.

CDR3 bases: TGTGCCAGCAGTAGGTACAGAAGTTCAGAAAAACTGTTTTTT. This encodes CASSRYRSSEKLFF. This sequence joins TRBV6-5 and TRBJ1-4, with D unclear. V gave up 5 bases and J gave up 8 bases, with 15 bases separating them. This CDR3 contains 14 residues. CDR1 MNHEY and CDR2 SVGAGI come from the germline V gene.

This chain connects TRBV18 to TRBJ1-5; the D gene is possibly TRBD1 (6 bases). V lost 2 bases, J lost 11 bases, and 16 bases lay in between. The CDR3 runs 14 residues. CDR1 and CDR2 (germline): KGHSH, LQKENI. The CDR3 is CASSPDGGAGAQHF. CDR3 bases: TGTGCCAGCTCACCAGACGGGGGGGCAGGGGCCCAGCATTTT.

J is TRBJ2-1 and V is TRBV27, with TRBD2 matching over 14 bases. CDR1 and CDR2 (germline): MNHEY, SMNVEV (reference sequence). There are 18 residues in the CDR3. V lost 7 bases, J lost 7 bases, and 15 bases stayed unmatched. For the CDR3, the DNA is TGTGCCAGCAAGGATGGGACTAGCGGGAGTGGGGCGGGAAATGAGCAGTTCTTC. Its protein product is CASKDGTSGSGAGNEQFF.

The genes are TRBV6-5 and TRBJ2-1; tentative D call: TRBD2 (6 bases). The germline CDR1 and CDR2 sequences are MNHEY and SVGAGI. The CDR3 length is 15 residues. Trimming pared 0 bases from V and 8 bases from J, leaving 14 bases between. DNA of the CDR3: TGTGCCAGCAGTTACTCGATGGCGGGAACCCATGAGCAGTTCTTC. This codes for CASSYSMAGTHEQFF.

The CDR3 nucleotides read TGTGCCAGCAGTCCACGCACGGACAGGGGCCATGGCTACACCTTC. Translating it yields CASSPRTDRGHGYTF. The V call is TRBV6-5, the J call TRBJ1-2; 9 positions match TRBD1. Germline CDR1 is MNHEY and CDR2 is SVGAGI. V shed 5 bases and J 6 bases; nucleotides not matched to a gene: 10. CDR3 length: 15 residues.

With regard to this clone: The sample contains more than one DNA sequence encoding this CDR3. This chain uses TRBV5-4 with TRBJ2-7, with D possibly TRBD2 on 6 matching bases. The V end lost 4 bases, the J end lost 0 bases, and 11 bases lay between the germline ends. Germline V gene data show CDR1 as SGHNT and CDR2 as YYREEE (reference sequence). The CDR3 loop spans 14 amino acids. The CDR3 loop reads CASSGGTVSYEQYF. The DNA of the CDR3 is TGTGCCAGCAGCGGGGGGACGGTCTCCTACGAGCAGTACTTC.

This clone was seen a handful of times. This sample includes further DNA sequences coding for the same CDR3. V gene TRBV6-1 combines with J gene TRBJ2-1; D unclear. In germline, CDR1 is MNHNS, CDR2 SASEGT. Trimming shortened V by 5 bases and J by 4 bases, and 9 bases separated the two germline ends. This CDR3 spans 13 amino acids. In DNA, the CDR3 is TGTGCCAGCAGTTCCCCACGGTACAATGAGCAGTTCTTC. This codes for CASSSPRYNEQFF.

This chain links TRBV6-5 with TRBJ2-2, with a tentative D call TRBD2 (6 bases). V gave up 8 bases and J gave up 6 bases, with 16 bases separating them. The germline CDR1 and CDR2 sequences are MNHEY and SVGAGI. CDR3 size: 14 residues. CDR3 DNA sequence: TGTGCCAGCGGTATTATCGGGAGTTCCGGGGAGCTGTTTTTT. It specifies CASGIIGSSGELFF.

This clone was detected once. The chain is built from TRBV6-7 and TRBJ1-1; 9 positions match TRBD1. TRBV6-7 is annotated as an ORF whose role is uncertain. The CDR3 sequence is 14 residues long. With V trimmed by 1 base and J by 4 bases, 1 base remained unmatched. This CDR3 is CASSYYRGPTEAFF. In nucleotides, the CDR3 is TGTGCCAGCAGTTACTACAGGGGGCCCACTGAAGCTTTCTTT.

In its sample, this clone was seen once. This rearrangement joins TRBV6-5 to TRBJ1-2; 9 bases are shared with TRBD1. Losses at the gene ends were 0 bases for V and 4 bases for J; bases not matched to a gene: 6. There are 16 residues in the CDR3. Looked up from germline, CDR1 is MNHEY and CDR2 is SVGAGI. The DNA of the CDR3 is TGTGCCAGCAGTTACTCCGGGACAGGGACGGGCTATGGCTACACCTTC. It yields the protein CASSYSGTGTGYGYTF.

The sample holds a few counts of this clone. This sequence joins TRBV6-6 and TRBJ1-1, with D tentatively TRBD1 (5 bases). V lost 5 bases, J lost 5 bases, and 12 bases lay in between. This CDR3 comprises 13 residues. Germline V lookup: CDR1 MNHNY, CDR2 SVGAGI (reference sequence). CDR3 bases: TGTGCCAGCAGTCTCCAGGGCTGGACTGAAGCTTTCTTT. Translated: CASSLQGWTEAFF.

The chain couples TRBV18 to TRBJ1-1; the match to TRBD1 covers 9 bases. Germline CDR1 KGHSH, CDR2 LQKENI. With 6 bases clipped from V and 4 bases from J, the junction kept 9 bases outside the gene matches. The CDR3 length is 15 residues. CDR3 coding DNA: TGTGCCAGCTCCCCCGGGACAGGGAGCCTCACTGAAGCTTTCTTT. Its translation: CASSPGTGSLTEAFF.

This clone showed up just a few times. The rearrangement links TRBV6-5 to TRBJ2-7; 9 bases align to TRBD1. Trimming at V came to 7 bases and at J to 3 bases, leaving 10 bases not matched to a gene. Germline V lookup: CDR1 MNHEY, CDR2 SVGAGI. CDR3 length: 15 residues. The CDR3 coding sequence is TGTGCCAGCACCGCTGGGACAGGGTCCCGCTACGAGCAGTACTTC. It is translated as CASTAGTGSRYEQYF.

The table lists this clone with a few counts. The CDR3 protein is CAITDWGPRNSDEQFF. CDR3 nucleotide sequence: TGTGCCATCACTGATTGGGGGCCTCGAAATAGCGATGAGCAGTTCTTC. This chain uses TRBV6-1 with TRBJ2-1; weak D call: TRBD1 (6 bases). With 10 bases removed from V and 8 bases from J, the gap between germline ends came to 27 bases. This CDR3 has 16 amino acids. Germline-derived CDR1 and CDR2 are MNHNS and SASEGT.

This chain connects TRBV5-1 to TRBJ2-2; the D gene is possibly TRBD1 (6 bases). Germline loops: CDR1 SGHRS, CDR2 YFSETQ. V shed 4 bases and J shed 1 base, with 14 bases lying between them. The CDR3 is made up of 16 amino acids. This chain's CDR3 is CASSPIGTQNTGELFF. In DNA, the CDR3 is TGCGCCAGCAGCCCTATCGGGACACAGAACACCGGGGAGCTGTTTTTT.

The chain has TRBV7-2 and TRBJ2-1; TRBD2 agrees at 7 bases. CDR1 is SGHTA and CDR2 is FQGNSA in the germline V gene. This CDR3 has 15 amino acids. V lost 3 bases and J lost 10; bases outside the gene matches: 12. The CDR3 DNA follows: TGTGCCAGCAGCTTCTCGGCTCTGGGGGGGGTCGAGCAGTTCTTC. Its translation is CASSFSALGGVEQFF.

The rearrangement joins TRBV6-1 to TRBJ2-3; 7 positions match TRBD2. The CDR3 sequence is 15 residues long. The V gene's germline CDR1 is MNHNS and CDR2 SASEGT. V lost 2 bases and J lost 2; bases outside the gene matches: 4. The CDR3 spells CASSESSGVTDTQYF. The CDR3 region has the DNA TGTGCCAGCAGTGAATCGAGCGGGGTCACAGATACGCAGTATTTT.

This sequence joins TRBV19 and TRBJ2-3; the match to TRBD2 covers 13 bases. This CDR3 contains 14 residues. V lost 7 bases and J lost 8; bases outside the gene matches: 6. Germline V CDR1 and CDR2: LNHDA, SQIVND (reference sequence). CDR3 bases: TGTGCCAGTATCGGGACTAGCGGGATGGGTACGCAGTATTTT. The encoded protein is CASIGTSGMGTQYF.